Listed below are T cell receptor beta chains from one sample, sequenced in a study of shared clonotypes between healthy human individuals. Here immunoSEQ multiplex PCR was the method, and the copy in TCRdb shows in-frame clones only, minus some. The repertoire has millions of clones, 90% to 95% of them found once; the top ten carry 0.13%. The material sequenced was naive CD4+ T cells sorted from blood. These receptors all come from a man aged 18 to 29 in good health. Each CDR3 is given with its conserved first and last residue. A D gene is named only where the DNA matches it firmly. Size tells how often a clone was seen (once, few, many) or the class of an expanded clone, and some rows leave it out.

CASRGSSYEQYF	TGTGCCTCAAGGGGCTCCTCCTACGAGCAGTACTTC	TRBV10-3	TRBJ2-7	-	-
CASSLTGSSNQPQHF	TGTGCCAGCAGCTTGACAGGGAGTAGCAATCAGCCCCAGCATTTT	TRBV7-2	TRBJ1-5	TRBD1	-
CASSLGGGSSYNEQFF	TGTGCCAGCAGCTTAGGAGGAGGGAGCTCCTACAATGAGCAGTTCTTC	TRBV11-3	TRBJ2-1	-	-
CAIGRSGTTSYEQYF	TGTGCCATCGGCCGGTCCGGGACAACCTCCTACGAGCAGTACTTC	TRBV10-3	TRBJ2-7	-	-
CASSPPKDSYEQYF	TGTGCCAGCTCACCACCGAAAGACTCCTACGAGCAGTACTTC	TRBV18	TRBJ2-7	-	-
CASRRDSLLWDTEAFF	TGTGCCAGCCGCCGGGACAGTTTGTTGTGGGACACTGAAGCTTTCTTT	TRBV5-6	TRBJ1-1	TRBD1	-
CASSYLQGALSPLHF	TGTGCCAGCAGTTACTTACAGGGGGCCCTTTCACCCCTCCACTTT	TRBV6-6	TRBJ1-6	TRBD1	-
CSAPWGGPLHF	TGCAGTGCTCCCTGGGGGGGGCCCCTCCACTTT	TRBV20-1	TRBJ1-6	-	-
CASSLGLAGVGEQYF	TGTGCCAGCTCACTGGGACTAGCGGGAGTCGGAGAGCAGTACTTC	TRBV18	TRBJ2-7	TRBD2	-
CASSFGRGTTDTQYF	TGCGCCAGCAGCTTCGGCCGAGGGACAACAGATACGCAGTATTTT	TRBV5-1	TRBJ2-3	-	once
CASSEIKGTKLFF	TGTGCCAGCAGTGAAATTAAGGGGACAAAACTGTTTTTT	TRBV6-1	TRBJ1-4	-	-
CASSSGQGDTGANVLTF	TGCGCCAGCAGCTCGGGACAGGGGGACACTGGGGCCAACGTCCTGACTTTC	TRBV10-1	TRBJ2-6	TRBD1	once
CASRHPNSGNTIYF	TGTGCCAGCCGGCACCCGAACTCTGGAAACACCATATATTTT	TRBV11-2	TRBJ1-3	-	-
CASRVRDGPYGYTF	TGTGCCAGCAGGGTCCGGGATGGACCCTATGGCTACACCTTC	TRBV6-5	TRBJ1-2	-	few
CAISESGLGETQYF	TGTGCCATCAGTGAGTCAGGATTGGGAGAGACCCAGTACTTC	TRBV10-3	TRBJ2-5	-	once
CASSGGLAGSTDTQYF	TGTGCCAGCAGCGGGGGACTAGCGGGAAGCACAGATACGCAGTATTTT	TRBV11-3	TRBJ2-3	TRBD2	-
CASSQSEGRTFNYGYTF	TGCGCCAGCAGTCAATCGGAGGGAAGGACCTTTAACTATGGCTACACCTTC	TRBV23-1	TRBJ1-2	-	-
CASSLRNRPDTEAFF	TGTGCCAGCAGTTTAAGGAATCGACCGGACACTGAAGCTTTCTTT	TRBV6-5	TRBJ1-1	-	-
CAIRGDRGPNEQFF	TGTGCCATCAGGGGGGACAGGGGCCCTAATGAGCAGTTCTTC	TRBV10-3	TRBJ2-1	TRBD1	-
CASSLDGGWETQYF	TGTGCCAGCAGCTTGGATGGAGGTTGGGAGACCCAGTACTTC	TRBV5-8	TRBJ2-5	-	-
CASTDWGGHNEQFF	TGTGCCAGCACCGATTGGGGGGGACACAATGAGCAGTTCTTC	TRBV6-5	TRBJ2-1	TRBD2	-
CAWVPNRVRHLEQYF	TGTGCCTGGGTCCCGAACCGAGTTAGGCACCTGGAGCAGTACTTC	TRBV30	TRBJ2-7	-	once
CASSSGTSGSTDTQYF	TGTGCCAGCAGCTCCGGGACTAGCGGAAGCACAGATACGCAGTATTTT	TRBV11-3	TRBJ2-3	TRBD2	-
CAWRGQGKGNEQFF	TGTGCCTGGAGGGGACAGGGGAAAGGGAATGAGCAGTTCTTC	TRBV30	TRBJ2-1	TRBD1	-
CASSRSAIGTDTQYF	TGTGCCAGCAGCCGATCAGCAATTGGCACAGATACGCAGTATTTT	TRBV7-2	TRBJ2-3	-	-
CASSFQRTNYGYTF	TGTGCCAGCAGTTTCCAGCGTACGAACTATGGCTACACCTTC	TRBV28	TRBJ1-2	-	-
CASSLEGNYGYTF	TGTGCCAGCAGCTTGGAAGGGAACTATGGCTACACCTTC	TRBV5-4	TRBJ1-2	-	many
CASSSQAGLPPQKHEQYF	TGTGCCAGCAGCTCTCAAGCGGGCCTCCCGCCCCAGAAACACGAGCAGTACTTC	TRBV7-2	TRBJ2-7	-	-
CASSLFTSYEQYF	TGTGCCAGCAGCTTGTTCACATCCTACGAGCAGTACTTC	TRBV7-3	TRBJ2-7	-	once
CASSRSANTGELFF	TGTGCCAGTAGTAGGTCAGCGAACACCGGGGAGCTGTTTTTT	TRBV19	TRBJ2-2	-	-
CASSLLAGAGELFF	TGCGCCAGCAGCTTGCTTGCGGGAGCCGGGGAGCTGTTTTTT	TRBV5-1	TRBJ2-2	TRBD2	-
CASRGTAKGNTEAFF	TGTGCCAGCAGGGGGACGGCAAAGGGGAACACTGAAGCTTTCTTT	TRBV28	TRBJ1-1	-	-